These 22 T cell receptor beta chains came from one sample sequenced in a study of cytomegalovirus exposure and HLA in healthy donors (dated by TCRdb to the late 2010s). Receptors were amplified or captured by the immunoSEQ multiplex PCR assay. Drawn from immuneACCESS, this table holds only the in-frame rearrangements with V and J called that TCRdb kept. Clones are partly lost; checked studies trace under half to an unresolved V gene and leave the rest unexplained. This sample holds under 250,000 clones; around 90% were observed only once. The ten largest clonotypes hold roughly 1% of the sample. Sequenced material: PBMCs. These receptors originate from a young woman in good health and CMV-seronegative.

V usage is TRBV29-1 and J usage is TRBJ2-2; 12 bases fit TRBD2. Germline V lookup: CDR1 SQVTM, CDR2 ANQGSEA. With 6 bases clipped from V and 4 bases from J, the junction kept 3 bases outside the gene matches. The CDR3 has 14 amino acids. CDR3 amino acids: CSVRLAGVTGELFF. CDR3 DNA sequence: TGCAGCGTCCGACTAGCGGGGGTCACCGGGGAGCTGTTTTTT.

CDR3 sequence (DNA): TGTGCCATCCGGGACAGGGGGCTCTACGAGCAGTACTTC. As protein: CAIRDRGLYEQYF. The chain couples TRBV10-3 to TRBJ2-7; 12 nucleotides line up with TRBD1. The CDR3 has 13 amino acids. The junction had 2 bases not matched to a gene; V was cut back by 8 bases and J by 3 bases. CDR1 and CDR2 (germline): ENHRY, SYGVKD.

The chain couples TRBV11-3 to TRBJ2-1; D is perhaps TRBD2 (6 bases). Trimming pared 2 bases from V and 7 bases from J, leaving 15 bases between. CDR1 SGHNT and CDR2 YENEEA come from the germline V gene. CDR3 length equals 15 residues. CDR3: CASSLTGTDFNEQFF. CDR3 nucleotide sequence: TGTGCCAGCAGCTTAACCGGGACTGACTTTAATGAGCAGTTCTTC.

This chain uses TRBV4-1 with TRBJ2-1; 8 positions match TRBD2. The germline gives CDR1 MGHRA, CDR2 YSYEKL. The CDR3 loop spans 17 amino acids. Trimming removed 0 bases from V and 7 bases from J; junction bases left unmatched: 11. The DNA of the CDR3 is TGCGCCAGCAGCCAAGATCCCCCAGCGGGAGAGCTGAATGAGCAGTTCTTC. It codes for CASSQDPPAGELNEQFF.

This clone has a single count. The chain joins TRBV11-2 to TRBJ1-4, with a weak D call TRBD1 (6 bases). The CDR3 spans 14 residues. V dropped 6 bases and J dropped 5 bases, with 13 bases sitting between them. The V gene's germline CDR1 is SGHAT and CDR2 FQNNGV. In nucleotides, the CDR3 is TGTGCCAGCAGGAGGGGGGGAGCAAATGAAAAACTGTTTTTT. This gives the protein CASRRGGANEKLFF.

This chain joins TRBV5-1 and TRBJ2-7; 8 bases are shared with TRBD1. Germline trimming cut 5 bases from V and 1 base from J; bases unmatched to any gene: 5. This CDR3 comprises 14 residues. The germline CDR1 and CDR2 sequences are SGHRS and YFSETQ. CDR3 amino acids: CASREQGGSYEQYF. Written as DNA, the CDR3 is TGCGCCAGCAGGGAACAGGGGGGATCCTACGAGCAGTACTTC. The whole variable domain, filled in from reference TRBV5-1 and TRBJ2-7, reads KAGVTQTPRYLIKTRGQQVTLSCSPISGHRSVSWYQQTPGQGLQFLFEYFSETQRNKGNFPGRFSGRQFSNSRSEMNVSTLELGDSALYLCASREQGGSYEQYFGPGTRLTVT.

The chain recombines TRBV28 with TRBJ2-3; TRBD2 might be the D (6 bases). CDR1 and CDR2 from the germline V gene are MDHEN and SYDVKM. This CDR3 has 12 residues. V dropped 5 bases and J dropped 6 bases, with 9 bases sitting between them. The CDR3 protein is CASSPGRDTQYF. For the CDR3, the DNA is TGTGCCAGCAGTCCGGGGAGGGATACGCAGTATTTT.

The V call is TRBV5-1, the J call TRBJ1-1, with 8 bases lining up with TRBD1. V was pared by 1 base and J by 5 bases, with 4 bases of the junction left unmatched. CDR3 length equals 14 residues. CDR1 SGHRS and CDR2 YFSETQ come from the germline V gene. This CDR3 reads CASSLRDRRTEAFF. As DNA, the CDR3 is TGCGCCAGCAGCTTGCGGGACAGGAGAACTGAAGCTTTCTTT.

The gene calls are TRBV14 and TRBJ1-2; a weak D match, TRBD1 (6 bases). Trimming left V 4 bases short and J 8 bases short, with 14 bases between. Germline CDR1 and CDR2: SGHDN and FVKESK. The CDR3 sequence is 13 residues long. Here the CDR3 DNA reads TGTGCCAGCAGCCCCGACAGGCTCCGAGGCTACACCTTC. Translated: CASSPDRLRGYTF.

The J gene is TRBJ2-5, the V gene TRBV4-1; 11 nucleotides agree with TRBD2. Germline assignment: CDR1 MGHRA and CDR2 YSYEKL. The V segment lost 0 bases and the J segment 8 bases; nucleotides outside the gene matches: 8. The CDR3 spans 16 residues. In DNA form, the CDR3 reads TGCGCCAGCAGCCAAGAGGGTAGCGGGAGGGGGGGAACCCAGTACTTC. Its protein product is CASSQEGSGRGGTQYF.

The chain is built from TRBV5-1 and TRBJ1-6; D is unclear. V was clipped by 4 bases and J by 8 bases, with 10 bases between them. This CDR3 is built from 13 residues. Germline assignment: CDR1 SGHRS and CDR2 YFSETQ. This CDR3 reads CASSPARDSPLHF. Written as DNA, the CDR3 is TGCGCCAGCAGCCCCGCTCGGGATTCACCCCTCCACTTT.

The chain joins TRBV7-9 to TRBJ2-7; 13 positions match TRBD2. CDR1 and CDR2 from the germline V gene are SEHNR and FQNEAQ (reference sequence). With 4 bases clipped from V and 4 bases from J, the junction kept 7 bases outside the gene matches. This CDR3 comprises 16 residues. The CDR3 DNA reads as TGTGCCAGCAGCTCCGGGACTAGCGGGACTTTATACGAGCAGTACTTC. This gives the protein CASSSGTSGTLYEQYF.

The genes are TRBV28 and TRBJ1-2; TRBD1 might be the D (6 bases). Germline V gene sequence: CDR1 MDHEN, CDR2 SYDVKM. The V and J ends lost 4 bases and 4 bases respectively, with 13 bases between them. CDR3 size: 14 residues. The CDR3 region is CASSSPTGLYGYTF. The CDR3 DNA sequence: TGTGCCAGCAGTTCCCCGACAGGCCTCTATGGCTACACCTTC.

On this clone: Other nucleotide sequences in the sample specify the same CDR3. The rearrangement uses TRBV4-2 and TRBJ2-7, with TRBD2 as a possible D gene (5 bases). The CDR3 extends over 13 amino acids. CDR1 is LGHNA and CDR2 is YNFKEQ in the germline V gene. V lost 1 base and J lost 2, with 6 bases in between. CDR3 coding DNA: TGTGCCAGCAGCCAAGCCGGGGCCTACGAGCAGTACTTC. Its translation is CASSQAGAYEQYF.

This chain joins TRBV27 and TRBJ1-1; TRBD1 agrees at 8 bases. Trimming removed 4 bases from V and 3 bases from J; junction bases left unmatched: 1. The CDR3 runs 13 residues. The germline V gene has CDR1 MNHEY and CDR2 SMNVEV (reference sequence). CDR3 bases: TGTGCCAGCAGTTCGACAGGGGACACTGAAGCTTTCTTT. Its protein is CASSSTGDTEAFF.

CDR3 DNA sequence: TGCGCCAGCAGCTTCTTGAGCGGGAGGGCCTTGGGCACCGGGGAGCTGTTTTTT. This translates into CASSFLSGRALGTGELFF. V is TRBV5-1 and J is TRBJ2-2; 10 bases match TRBD2. The CDR3 consists of 18 residues. Unmatched junction bases numbered 11, after V lost 2 bases and J lost 4 bases. CDR1 SGHRS and CDR2 YFSETQ come from the germline V gene.

The gene calls are TRBV5-6 and TRBJ2-2; the D gene is possibly TRBD2 (5 bases). V was cut by 3 bases and J by 0 bases, with 12 bases left in between. This CDR3 contains 16 residues. In germline, CDR1 is SGHDT, CDR2 YYEEEE. CDR3 nucleotides: TGTGCCAGCAGCTCCGGACTGGATCCGAACACCGGGGAGCTGTTTTTT. It is translated as CASSSGLDPNTGELFF.

This chain links TRBV6-1 with TRBJ1-5; TRBD1 matches 8 bases. The CDR3 runs 14 residues. Germline V gives CDR1 MNHNS, CDR2 SASEGT. With 3 bases clipped from V and 5 bases from J, the junction kept 3 bases outside the gene matches. CDR3 DNA: TGTGCCAGCAGTGAGACAGGGGTTCATCAGCCCCAGCATTTT. Amino acid sequence: CASSETGVHQPQHF.

The chain carries TRBV18 and TRBJ1-5, with no clear D. V dropped 3 bases and J dropped 1 base, with 7 bases sitting between them. CDR3 length equals 14 residues. Germline lookup yields CDR1 KGHSH and CDR2 LQKENI. CDR3 in DNA: TGTGCCAGCTCACCCAGGCAGAGCAATCAGCCCCAGCATTTT. As protein: CASSPRQSNQPQHF.

The rearrangement joins TRBV27 to TRBJ2-1; maybe TRBD1 (5 bases). Germline V gives CDR1 MNHEY, CDR2 SMNVEV (reference sequence). Between the trimmed V and J ends, which lost 6 bases and 9 bases, there was a span of 15 bases. The CDR3 extends over 13 amino acids. The CDR3 loop reads CASSRFDSFEQFF. DNA for the CDR3: TGTGCCAGCAGCCGGTTTGACAGCTTTGAGCAGTTCTTC.

The chain couples TRBV27 to TRBJ1-2; D is unresolved. Germline V CDR1 and CDR2: MNHEY, SMNVEV (reference sequence). The CDR3 extends over 13 amino acids. Trimming took 3 bases from V and 2 from J, leaving 7 bases between them. CDR3 nucleotide sequence: TGTGCCAGCAGTTTGCAACAGAACTATGGCTACACCTTC. Its translation is CASSLQQNYGYTF.

The J gene is TRBJ2-4, the V gene TRBV10-3; the match to TRBD2 covers 11 bases. The CDR3 has 16 residues. Germline-derived CDR1 and CDR2 are ENHRY and SYGVKD. J lost 4 bases, V lost 6 bases, and 8 bases had no gene match. In DNA, the CDR3 is TGTGCCATCAGCAGGACTAGCGGGCTCGGGAAAAACATTCAGTACTTC. It is translated as CAISRTSGLGKNIQYF.